This T cell receptor (beta chain) was found in a study of quantifying T cell responses using KT2 cells. Study-wide background: cDNA was made from DNase-treated RNA using alpha and beta constant primers.

Each cDNA got a UMI-containing oligo ligated at its 3' end. The first PCR ran 3 to 5 cycles with an equimolar RC1.1 and RC1.2 beta primer mix. TCRdb reanalysed the UMI-ligation and nested PCR reads using MiXCR and keeps one entry per CDR3 protein. This sample yields just under 50,000 distinct CDR3 sequences, of which 11% are seen a single time; around 9.3% belongs to the top ten. The CDR3 is made up of 16 amino acids. Germline V gene lookup returns CDR1 MNHNS and CDR2 SASEGT. The J segment lost 9 bases and the V segment lost 7 bases, leaving 15 bases of the junction unmatched. The clonotype comes from a human donor. J is TRBJ1-6 and V is TRBV6-1, with 7 nucleotides matching TRBD1. What was sequenced was PBMCs spiked with cells of the T cell clone KT2. This chain's CDR3 is CASTSDGQAVRSPLHF. In DNA, the CDR3 is TGTGCCAGCACCTCGGACGGACAGGCAGTGCGTTCACCCCTCCACTTT.